This T cell receptor beta chain was found in a study of OX40 agonist ivuxolimab in advanced cancers. This CDR3 spans 18 amino acids. The V gene's germline CDR1 is SGHVS and CDR2 FQNEAQ. With 2 bases clipped from V and 4 bases from J, the junction kept 14 bases outside the gene matches. This table comes from immunoSEQ multiplex PCR, and its TCRdb copy is limited to in-frame clones, with some not included. In the table there are approximately 45,000 clones, about 86% of which are singletons. This chain uses TRBV7-8 with TRBJ1-1; 9 positions match TRBD1. This clonotype originated in an adult with an advanced solid tumor such as melanoma, head and neck, liver or kidney cancer. The material was CD4+ or CD8+ T cells sorted from blood, obtained in a trial of the OX40 agonist ivuxolimab. CDR3 region: CASSLLSSTGGTGTEAFF. The DNA for the CDR3 is TGTGCCAGCAGCTTACTCTCTTCGACAGGGGGGACGGGCACTGAAGCTTTCTTT.